These 25 T cell receptor beta chains came from one sample sequenced in a study of T cells in Graves' hyperthyroidism and ophthalmopathy. RNA transcripts gave rise to amplified TCR beta CDR3 regions. First-round RT-PCR targeting the TCR CDR3 was performed with the HTBI primer set. Each CDR3 protein is one row after TCRdb ran MiXCR on the multiplex PCR reads. The table shows about 610,000 distinct CDR3 sequences, with approximately 15% occurring only once. The sample comprised blood. Source of these receptors: a woman aged 40-49 years with Graves' ophthalmopathy.

This clonotype was seen only a few times. This chain links TRBV6-5 with TRBJ1-5, with unresolved D. Germline V CDR1 and CDR2: MNHEY, SVGAGI. Trimming pared 4 bases from V and 3 bases from J, leaving 13 bases between. CDR3 size: 15 residues. CDR3 residues: CASSSTRRINQPQHF. The CDR3 bases are TGTGCCAGCAGTTCAACCCGCAGAATCAATCAGCCCCAGCATTTT.

This clonotype was counted at least ten times. The V and J genes are TRBV2 and TRBJ2-1; TRBD2 matches 10 bases. The trim removed 6 bases at V and 7 bases at J, leaving 9 bases unmatched. CDR1 SNHLY and CDR2 FYNNEI come from the germline V gene. The CDR3 spans 15 residues. Here the CDR3 reads CASRPGLANSNEQFF. The CDR3, as DNA: TGTGCCAGCAGGCCGGGACTAGCGAATTCAAATGAGCAGTTCTTC.

This clonotype was detected ten times or more. The J gene is TRBJ1-1, the V gene TRBV10-3; 9 bases match TRBD1. Trimming removed 3 bases from V and 4 bases from J; junction bases left unmatched: 6. The CDR3 loop spans 15 amino acids. Germline values: CDR1 ENHRY, CDR2 SYGVKD. CDR3 DNA sequence: TGTGCCATCAGTGATAACAGGGGGCGCCTCACTGAAGCTTTCTTT. This codes for CAISDNRGRLTEAFF.

About this clonotype: A much larger clone differs from this one at a single base, so this may be a read error. The genes are TRBV7-8 and TRBJ1-1; 7 nucleotides agree with TRBD1. The CDR3 contains 15 residues. Germline V gene sequence: CDR1 SGHVS, CDR2 FQNEAQ. CDR3 DNA sequence: TGTGCCAGCAGCTTAATCCCAGGGGGGAACACTGAAGCTCTCTTT. Amino acid sequence: CASSLIPGGNTEALF.

This clonotype was counted a few times. The rearrangement joins TRBV7-9 to TRBJ2-7; D gene ambiguous. Looked up from germline, CDR1 is SEHNR and CDR2 is FQNEAQ (reference sequence). With 0 bases removed from V and 6 bases from J, the gap between germline ends came to 9 bases. The CDR3 extends over 13 amino acids. The CDR3 coding sequence is TGTGCCAGCAGCTTAGCGGGGTTTGGCGAGCAGTACTTC. It translates to CASSLAGFGEQYF.

CDR3 bases: TGCGCCAGCAGTGATCAGGGGGATATCGAGACCCAGTACTTC. It specifies CASSDQGDIETQYF. The rearrangement joins TRBV5-1 to TRBJ2-5, with 7 nucleotides matching TRBD1. After removal of 5 bases from V and 5 bases from J, the junction contained 9 bases not matched to a gene. CDR1 and CDR2 from the germline V gene are SGHRS and YFSETQ. The CDR3 totals 14 residues.

This clonotype was picked up one time. This may be a read error: a much more frequent sequence differs by one nucleotide. The chain is built from TRBV12-3 or TRBV12-4 and TRBJ2-1, with 11 bases lining up with TRBD1. The CDR3 length is 17 residues. The trim removed 3 bases at V and 8 bases at J, leaving 12 bases unmatched. The chain's CDR3 is CASSFYFGQGARHEQFF. The CDR3, as DNA: TGTGCCAGCAGTTTTTACTTTGGACAGGGGGCGAGGCATGAGCAGTTCTTC.

This clonotype was seen at least ten times. CDR3 nucleotide sequence: TGCGCCAGCAGCTTGGGGACAGGGGTCGGCACCGGGGAGCTGTTTTTT. Translated: CASSLGTGVGTGELFF. J is TRBJ2-2 and V is TRBV5-1, with TRBD1 identical over 9 bases. The CDR3 runs 16 residues. Looked up from germline, CDR1 is SGHRS and CDR2 is YFSETQ. The junction had 4 bases not matched to a gene; V was cut back by 0 bases and J by 4 bases.

This clonotype was counted between two and nine times. The gene calls are TRBV3-1 and TRBJ1-2; D ambiguous. The V end lost 1 base, the J end lost 10 bases, and 7 bases lay between the germline ends. Germline V gene data show CDR1 as LGHDT and CDR2 as YNNKEL (reference sequence). CDR3 length: 11 residues. CDR3 amino acids: CASSQGPNYTF. CDR3 sequence (DNA): TGTGCCAGCAGCCAAGGGCCCAACTACACCTTC.

The table lists this clonotype with a few counts. The rearrangement joins TRBV4-2 to TRBJ2-1, with D perhaps matching TRBD1 or TRBD2 (5 bases each). Germline assignment: CDR1 LGHNA and CDR2 YNFKEQ. Between the trimmed V and J ends, which lost 2 bases and 5 bases, there was a span of 13 bases. The CDR3 contains 15 residues. DNA of the CDR3: TGTGCCAGCAGCCAATACGGGACGGATAACAATGAGCAGTTCTTC. It translates to CASSQYGTDNNEQFF.

This clonotype was detected many times. The J gene is TRBJ2-3, the V gene TRBV7-3, with D possibly TRBD2 on 5 matching bases. Germline V gene lookup returns CDR1 SGHTA and CDR2 FQGTGA. The CDR3 loop spans 18 amino acids. Between the trimmed V and J ends, which lost 5 bases and 7 bases, there was a span of 28 bases. CDR3 sequence (DNA): TGTGCCAGCAGCATGAATGCCCCAGGAATCGCGGGTGCCAATACGCAGTATTTT. Protein product: CASSMNAPGIAGANTQYF.

This clonotype was counted many times. The chain combines TRBV18 with TRBJ1-6; a possible D gene is TRBD1 (6 bases). The CDR3 sequence is 14 residues long. Trimming cost V 2 bases and J 9 bases, with 11 bases left between them. The germline CDR1 and CDR2 sequences are KGHSH and LQKENI. The CDR3 loop reads CASSPRQEVSPLHF. The CDR3 nucleotides are TGTGCCAGCTCACCAAGACAGGAGGTTTCACCCCTCCACTTT. Variable domain in full (rest from reference TRBV18 and TRBJ1-6): NAGVMQNPRHLVRRRGQEARLRCSPMKGHSHVYWYRQLPEEGLKFMVYLQKENIIDESGMPKERFSAEFPKEGPSILRIQQVVRGDSAAYFCASSPRQEVSPLHFGNGTRLTVT.

This clonotype was picked up many times. The gene calls are TRBV20-1 and TRBJ2-5; D gene ambiguous. The CDR3 is 10 residues long. CDR1 and CDR2 (germline): DFQATT, SNEGSKA (reference sequence). V was trimmed by 3 bases and J by 5 bases, leaving 4 bases between them. This CDR3 is CSASDETQYF. In DNA, the CDR3 is TGCAGTGCTAGTGATGAGACCCAGTACTTC.

This clonotype was seen repeatedly, ten times or more. J is TRBJ1-5 and V is TRBV6-1; perhaps TRBD1 as D (6 bases). Trimming took off 6 bases at V and 0 bases at J, with 27 bases between the two ends. CDR3 length: 20 amino acids. The germline gives CDR1 MNHNS, CDR2 SASEGT. CDR3 DNA: TGTGCCAGCAGCGGGTCCGTGCCGGGACAAGGCTCGTATAGCAATCAGCCCCAGCATTTT. This codes for CASSGSVPGQGSYSNQPQHF.

This clonotype was seen ten or more times. The rearrangement joins TRBV10-2 to TRBJ2-3; no clear D gene. This CDR3 is built from 13 residues. V lost 7 bases, J lost 1 base, and 9 bases lay in between. From germline, CDR1 is WSHSY and CDR2 SAAADI. The CDR3 protein is CASTHYRTDTQYF. CDR3 nucleotide sequence: TGCGCCAGCACGCACTATCGCACAGATACGCAGTATTTT.

This clonotype has ten or more counts. Sequence at one end of the junction differs from germline and may be a read error. The rearrangement uses TRBV12-3 or TRBV12-4 and TRBJ1-2; 7 nucleotides align to TRBD1. This CDR3 region has 14 residues. The CDR3 loop reads CASSPGQSNYGYTF. CDR3 nucleotide sequence: TGCGCCAGCAGCCCGGGACAGTCGAACTATGGCTACACCTTC.

This clonotype was counted only a few times. The V and J genes are TRBV6-2 or TRBV6-3 and TRBJ2-2; 12 bases line up with TRBD2. This CDR3 is built from 15 residues. CDR1 and CDR2 from the germline V gene are MNHEY and SVGEGT. Trimming removed 7 bases from V and 3 bases from J; junction bases left unmatched: 3. The CDR3 DNA reads TGTGCCAGCACGGGACTAGCGGGTTACACCGGGGAGCTGTTTTTT. This encodes CASTGLAGYTGELFF.

This clonotype was seen a few times. The chain links TRBV20-1 to TRBJ2-7; possible D gene TRBD2, 6 bases. Germline CDR1 is DFQATT and CDR2 is SNEGSKA (reference sequence). This CDR3 comprises 14 residues. V shed 3 bases and J shed 0 bases, with 12 bases lying between them. CDR3: CSASGSGDSYEQYF. CDR3 DNA sequence: TGCAGTGCTAGCGGGAGCGGTGACTCCTACGAGCAGTACTTC.

This clonotype has more than one count but fewer than ten. V usage is TRBV19 and J usage is TRBJ2-3; D uncertain. The V end lost 1 base, the J end lost 4 bases, and 15 bases lay between the germline ends. In germline, CDR1 is LNHDA, CDR2 SQIVND (reference sequence). The CDR3 runs 16 residues. The CDR3 protein is CASSIGPRPPADTQYF. In nucleotides, the CDR3 is TGTGCCAGTAGTATAGGCCCTCGGCCCCCGGCAGATACGCAGTATTTT.

The chain is built from TRBV10-3 and TRBJ1-3; D remains ambiguous. CDR1 is ENHRY, CDR2 SYGVKD, per germline. The V end lost 10 bases, the J end lost 4 bases, and 11 bases lay between the germline ends. This CDR3 has 12 residues. The DNA for the CDR3 is TGTGCCACCGAGATGGGAGGAAACACCATATATTTT. Its translation: CATEMGGNTIYF.

The chain employs TRBV18 and TRBJ1-6; D ambiguous. In germline, CDR1 is KGHSH, CDR2 LQKENI. The CDR3 runs to 14 residues. V lost 1 base to trimming and J lost 7 bases, with 8 bases between them. The CDR3 nucleotides read TGTGCCAGCTCACCACGTGTGGACAATTCACCCCTCCACTTT. Translated, it gives CASSPRVDNSPLHF.

This clonotype has a count of ten or more. The chain couples TRBV2 to TRBJ2-1; D may be TRBD1 (5 bases). V lost 6 bases to trimming and J lost 3 bases, with 18 bases between them. Per the germline V gene, CDR1 is SNHLY and CDR2 is FYNNEI. The CDR3 is 16 residues long. CDR3 in amino acids: CASRSGSWSLYNEQFF. The CDR3 DNA sequence: TGTGCCAGCAGGTCAGGGTCTTGGTCCCTCTACAATGAGCAGTTCTTC. Drawing the rest from reference TRBV2 and TRBJ2-1, the complete variable domain is EPEVTQTPSHQVTQMGQEVILRCVPISNHLYFYWYRQILGQKVEFLVSFYNNEISEKSEIFDDQFSVERPDGSNFTLKIRSTKLEDSAMYFCASRSGSWSLYNEQFFGPGTRLTVL.

The chain recombines TRBV5-4 with TRBJ2-1; 9 bases align to TRBD1. V trimming: 9 bases; J trimming: 7 bases; junction bases outside the gene matches: 14. Germline CDR1 reads SGHNT; CDR2 reads YYREEE (reference sequence). This CDR3 spans 15 amino acids. The CDR3 here is CATSHPWGQGNEQFF. The CDR3 DNA sequence: TGTGCCACGAGCCACCCGTGGGGACAGGGAAATGAGCAGTTCTTC.

This clonotype has ten or more counts. This rearrangement joins TRBV2 to TRBJ2-5; 10 bases are shared with TRBD1. The CDR3 loop spans 15 amino acids. V lost 10 bases to trimming and J lost 2 bases; unmatched junction nucleotides: 10. CDR1 and CDR2 (germline): SNHLY, FYNNEI. The chain's CDR3 is CATSRQGAFQETQYF. CDR3 in DNA: TGTGCCACCTCCCGACAGGGGGCCTTTCAAGAGACCCAGTACTTC.

The sample holds many counts of this clonotype. The rearrangement uses TRBV18 and TRBJ1-2; a weak D match, TRBD1 (5 bases). This CDR3 is built from 14 residues. The germline gives CDR1 KGHSH, CDR2 LQKENI. V was trimmed by 5 bases and J by 4 bases, leaving 14 bases between them. The CDR3 is CASSTTQGGYGYTF. DNA of the CDR3: TGTGCCAGCTCAACTACTCAGGGAGGCTATGGCTACACCTTC. Together with reference TRBV18 and TRBJ1-2, the CDR3 gives the full variable domain: NAGVMQNPRHLVRRRGQEARLRCSPMKGHSHVYWYRQLPEEGLKFMVYLQKENIIDESGMPKERFSAEFPKEGPSILRIQQVVRGDSAAYFCASSTTQGGYGYTFGSGTRLTVV.